The clone carrying this T cell receptor (beta chain) was found a few times. This CDR3 contains 16 residues. V shed 1 base and J shed 2 bases, with 12 bases lying between them. Germline loops: CDR1 SGHVS, CDR2 FNYEAQ. The data derive from a study of blood T cell repertoires in COVID-19. Across the study: Sources were T cells, B-cell-depleted T cells, or PBMCs; the material itself was cDNA or gDNA.

Using immunoSEQ multiplex PCR, the repertoire was profiled, and TCRdb retains in-frame clones only, with some absent. The repertoire holds a few hundred thousand clones, approximately 82% seen once, with 3.5% to 5.5% in the top ten. Sequences were obtained from peripheral blood. The chain is built from TRBV7-6 and TRBJ1-3; no clear D gene. The TCR was taken from a man aged 60-69 years who had recovered from COVID-19. This CDR3 reads CASSLVRRAPGNTIYF. The CDR3 coding sequence is TGTGCCAGCAGCTTAGTCCGGAGAGCCCCTGGAAACACCATATATTTT. The full variable domain, rest sourced from reference TRBV7-6 and TRBJ1-3, is GAGVSQSPRYKVTKRGQDVALRCDPISGHVSLYWYRQALGQGPEFLTYFNYEAQQDKSGLPNDRFSAERPEGSISTLTIQRTEQRDSAMYRCASSLVRRAPGNTIYFGEGSWLTVV.